This TCR beta chain was sequenced for a study of T cell repertoires in cytomegalovirus infection. At the level of the study: The authors relied on CMV epitopes, both recently identified HLA-C-restricted and well-studied HLA-B-restricted. In public TCR beta signatures, there were indications of both CMV infection and matching HLA type.

Germline V gives CDR1 SNHLY, CDR2 FYNNEI. CDR3 length equals 10 residues. TCRdb used MiXCR to reprocess the reads, holding one entry per CDR3 protein. The sample lists about 37,000 distinct CDR3 sequences; around half were seen once. General study findings and limits: Clonotypes of TCR beta that were HLA-C-restricted and CMV-specific dominated the ex vivo response. Cumulative public TCR beta family frequency identified carriers of CMV plus the relevant HLA.

Worth noting for this clonotype: Antigen: not known. One junction end disagrees with the germline gene, perhaps due to a read error.

This sequence was found in a human donor in good health (CMV status not recorded). Some clones in this sample may be carry-over from other donors' samples. This specimen consisted of CD8+ T cells from cultured PBMCs, obtained from culture after CMV antigen stimulation. This chain uses TRBV2 with TRBJ1-2; D remains ambiguous. The CDR3 spells CASNGRLLVF. Written as DNA, the CDR3 is TGTGCCAGCAATGGGCGGCTTCTCGTCTTC.